The sequence of this TCR beta chain was determined in a study of blood T cell repertoires in COVID-19. As originally analysed: Nucleated cell number was recorded as an estimate derived from reference gene primer amplification. Profiling relied on immunoSEQ multiplex PCR, and the TCRdb table lists in-frame clones only, not all of them. The V and J calls and clone size come from that table; D and trimming were worked out from the DNA. The data contain 150,000 or so clones, roughly four fifths of them singletons. The CDR3 loop spans 13 amino acids. Germline loops: CDR1 SGHTA, CDR2 FQGTGA. The germline V and J ends were trimmed by 4 bases and 2 bases, with 8 bases remaining between them.

This sequence originates from a woman aged 60-75 years with acute or convalescent COVID-19. Sequencing was done on a sample of peripheral blood. This chain links TRBV7-3 with TRBJ1-1, with D possibly matching TRBD1 (5 bases). The CDR3 DNA follows: TGTGCCAGCAGCTCTGACAGCAACACTGAAGCTTTCTTT. This encodes CASSSDSNTEAFF.